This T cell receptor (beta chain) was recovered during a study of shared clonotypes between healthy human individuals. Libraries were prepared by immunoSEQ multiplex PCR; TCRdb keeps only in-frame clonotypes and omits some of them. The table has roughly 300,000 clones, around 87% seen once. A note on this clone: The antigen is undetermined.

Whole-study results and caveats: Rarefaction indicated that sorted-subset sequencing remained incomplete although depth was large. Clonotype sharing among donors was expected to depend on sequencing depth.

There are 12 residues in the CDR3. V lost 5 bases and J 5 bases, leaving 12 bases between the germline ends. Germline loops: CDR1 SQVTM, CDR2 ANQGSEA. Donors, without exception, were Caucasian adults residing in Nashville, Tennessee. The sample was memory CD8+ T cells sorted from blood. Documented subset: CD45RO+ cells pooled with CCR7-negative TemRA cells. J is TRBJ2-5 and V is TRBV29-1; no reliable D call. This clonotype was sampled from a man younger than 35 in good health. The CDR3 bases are TGCAGCGTTTCGGACCACAGCGAGACCCAGTACTTC. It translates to CSVSDHSETQYF. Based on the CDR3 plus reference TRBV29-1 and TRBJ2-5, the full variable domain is SAVISQKPSRDICQRGTSLTIQCQVDSQVTMMFWYRQQPGQSLTLIATANQGSEATYESGFVIDKFPISRPNLTFSTLTVSNMSPEDSSIYLCSVSDHSETQYFGPGTRLLVL.